This T cell receptor (beta chain) came from a study of technical replicates of blood from a handful of donors. Sequencing used immunoSEQ multiplex PCR; TCRdb keeps in-frame clones, though not all of them. This table has 82,000 or so clones, over 95% appearing once. Germline values: CDR1 ENHRY, CDR2 SYGVKD. V was trimmed by 3 bases and J by 3 bases, leaving 9 bases between them. The CDR3 covers 14 residues. Sequenced sample: T cells isolated from PBMCs. V and J are TRBV10-3 and TRBJ2-1; the D is unclear. This sequence originates from a human donor in good health. CDR3 residues: CAISDQSIYNEQFF. In DNA, the CDR3 is TGTGCCATCAGTGATCAATCAATCTACAATGAGCAGTTCTTC.